This T cell receptor (beta chain) comes out of a study of CD8 T cells in Susac syndrome (dated 2019 in TCRdb). About the full investigation: The study used repertoire sequencing to test whether antigen drove CD8+ T cell activation and differentiation in Susac syndrome. The study compared CD8+ T cell repertoire clonality among roughly eleven healthy donors, around 14 Susac syndrome patients and around 16 multiple sclerosis patients.

Peripheral blood CD8+ and CD4+ T cells from healthy donors, Susac syndrome patients and multiple sclerosis patients were profiled using high-throughput TCR beta sequencing. Healthy donors were included as age- and sex-matched controls. Bulk CD8+ and CD4+ T cells were purified by magnetic negative isolation, while CD8+ TEMRA cells were enriched using FACS. Blood was drawn into EDTA tubes, processed within 24 hours, and PBMCs were isolated by density gradient centrifugation. PBMCs intended for TCR sequencing were frozen in liquid nitrogen and were later thawed in a 37 degrees C water bath. The sorted or isolated CD4+, CD8+ and CD8+ TEMRA cells had a purity of 90% or higher. This clonotype showed up just once. This receptor's antigen is unknown. The input lacks base qualities; no much larger clone sits a single base away. One read provides weak support. At the junction V is shortened by 4 bases and J by 1 base, with 13 bases in between. The germline V gene (reference sequence) supplies CDR1 SEHNR and CDR2 FQNEAQ. The CDR3 runs 15 residues from the cysteine to the phenylalanine. Of the read, only the CDR3 DNA is kept; its 45 bases are in frame from base 1.

RNA was extracted using the RNeasy kit, and roughly 0.45 to 1 ug of the RNA was reverse transcribed with random hexamers. The immunoSEQ multiplex PCR assay, which covers 54 Vbeta and 13 Jbeta segments, was used to amplify TCR beta CDR3 regions. To correct PCR amplification bias, a synthetic template baseline was used for both primer optimization and computational correction. Concerning the study's data processing: Reads were assigned to V, D and J genes according to IMGT and analyzed in immunoSEQ Analyzer, with only productive sequences retained. To calculate clonality, Shannon entropy was normalized by log2 of the number of productive unique sequences and then subtracted from one. For each patient and control, public and private clones were evaluated among the 100 most prevalent clones. Susac-specific clones were defined as absent from healthy and MS cohorts, 1052 published viral clones and other ImmuneACCESS disease sequences. TCRdb reran the public reads through fastp at Q25 and MiXCR, keeping productive beta chains. Each record represents a unique CDR3 protein, reported with the most common genes and DNA among its rows. TCRdb, not the original authors, processed these V and J calls. In this sample the table shows about 47,000 distinct CDR3 sequences, around 92% of which occur a single time. The top ten clonotypes cover 0.4% to 0.5% of the sample.

Overall results and qualifications from the work: The number of individuals in the TCR sequencing and HLA analysis was acknowledged as relatively small.

Sequenced sample: CD8+ T cells from PBMCs. The chain uses TRBV7-9 and TRBJ1-1; the D gene cannot be named for sure. The clonotype comes from a human donor in good health. The CDR3 corresponds to CASSSLLRRNTEAFF. The base sequence is TGTGCCAGCAGCTCACTGCTGCGGAGGAACACTGAAGCTTTCTTT.